These 23 T cell receptor beta chains share one sample of origin, sequenced in a study of response to subunit inactivated influenza vaccine. TCRdb itself ran the RT-PCR reads through MiXCR, one entry per CDR3 protein. The sample yields under 200,000 distinct CDR3 sequences, about a tenth seen once. This material consisted of non-naive T cells sorted from PBMCs, taken about 40 days after vaccination. These TCRs come from a man aged 50 to 60 who received an inactivated influenza vaccine.

The chain carries TRBV7-2 and TRBJ2-1, with no clear D. CDR1 SGHTA and CDR2 FQGNSA come from the germline V gene. The ends were cut back, 2 bases at V and 0 bases at J, with 11 bases in the middle. The CDR3 has 16 residues. In nucleotides, the CDR3 is TGTGCCAGCAGCTTATTTGCAGGTAGCTCCTACAATGAGCAGTTCTTC. It codes for CASSLFAGSSYNEQFF.

The rearrangement joins TRBV2 to TRBJ2-7, with 9 bases aligning to TRBD1. This CDR3 comprises 16 residues. Per germline, CDR1 SNHLY and CDR2 FYNNEI. J was trimmed by 5 bases and V by 5 bases; bases with no gene match: 13. The CDR3 DNA reads TGTGCCAGCAGTCCAATTGTTGGGACAGGGCGAAACGAGCAGTACTTC. This translates into CASSPIVGTGRNEQYF.

This clonotype was seen only a few times. One end of the junction is discordant with germline, which a read error may explain. This rearrangement joins TRBV12-5 to TRBJ2-7; weak D call: TRBD1 (6 bases). The CDR3 is 12 residues long. Germline V gene data show CDR1 as LGHNT and CDR2 as FRNRAP. CDR3 DNA: TGTGCTAGTGGTTTGGAAACAGGGAGACCTCATTTC. Its translation is CASGLETGRPHF. Full variable domain (remainder filled in from reference TRBV12-5 and TRBJ2-7): DARVTQTPRHKVTEMGQEVTMRCQPILGHNTVFWYRQTMMQGLELLAYFRNRAPLDDSGMPKDRFSAEMPDATLATLKIQPSEPRDSAVYFCASGLETGRPHFGPGTRLTVT.

This clonotype was counted at least ten times. V is TRBV5-1 and J is TRBJ2-5, with TRBD2 matching over 9 bases. Germline trimming cut 0 bases from V and 1 base from J; bases unmatched to any gene: 7. CDR3 length equals 17 residues. Germline loops: CDR1 SGHRS, CDR2 YFSETQ. CDR3 sequence: CASSLALSGGRQETQYF. The DNA of the CDR3 is TGCGCCAGCAGCTTGGCTCTTAGCGGGGGCCGCCAAGAGACCCAGTACTTC.

This chain uses TRBV7-6 with TRBJ2-1, with 7 bases lining up with TRBD1. The germline V gene has CDR1 SGHVS and CDR2 FNYEAQ. V lost 2 bases and J lost 2; bases outside the gene matches: 6. CDR3 length equals 16 residues. The CDR3 reads CASSLTDRVAYNEQFF. CDR3 coding DNA: TGTGCCAGCAGCTTAACTGACAGGGTTGCCTACAATGAGCAGTTCTTC. Full variable domain (rest looked up from reference TRBV7-6 and TRBJ2-1): GAGVSQSPRYKVTKRGQDVALRCDPISGHVSLYWYRQALGQGPEFLTYFNYEAQQDKSGLPNDRFSAERPEGSISTLTIQRTEQRDSAMYRCASSLTDRVAYNEQFFGPGTRLTVL.

The chain employs TRBV29-1 and TRBJ2-1; 7 bases map to TRBD2. Per germline, CDR1 SQVTM and CDR2 ANQGSEA. V was clipped by 6 bases and J by 8 bases; unmatched bases: 16. This CDR3 contains 15 residues. The CDR3 loop reads CSVRLPGGWLDEQFF. CDR3 sequence (DNA): TGCAGCGTACGACTCCCGGGGGGATGGTTAGATGAGCAGTTCTTC.

This clonotype was picked up many times. This chain links TRBV3-1 with TRBJ1-6; tentatively, D is TRBD1 (6 bases). Germline lookup yields CDR1 LGHDT and CDR2 YNNKEL (reference sequence). The CDR3 sequence is 14 residues long. V gave up 0 bases and J gave up 10 bases, with 10 bases separating them. The CDR3 region has the DNA TGTGCCAGCAGCCAAGAACAGGGCGGCTCACCCCTCCACTTT. Translating it yields CASSQEQGGSPLHF.

At least ten counts were recorded for this clonotype. V usage is TRBV5-1 and J usage is TRBJ2-4, with TRBD1 matching 7 bases. The germline V gene has CDR1 SGHRS and CDR2 YFSETQ. The CDR3 is made up of 15 amino acids. Trimming removed 0 bases from V and 8 bases from J; junction bases left unmatched: 8. Written as DNA, the CDR3 is TGCGCCAGCAGCTTGGAGGGACAGCCTTCAGACATTCAGTACTTC. Translated, it gives CASSLEGQPSDIQYF.

This clonotype was counted ten times or more. The chain joins TRBV3-1 to TRBJ2-1, with TRBD2 as a possible D gene (5 bases). V gave up 1 base and J gave up 10 bases, with 8 bases separating them. Germline-derived CDR1 and CDR2 are LGHDT and YNNKEL (reference sequence). CDR3 length: 12 residues. The CDR3, as DNA: TGTGCCAGCAGCCAAGGGAGCGGAGAGCAGTTCTTC. This codes for CASSQGSGEQFF.

This clonotype was counted many times. This chain joins TRBV27 and TRBJ2-7; D may be TRBD1 (6 bases). CDR1 is MNHEY and CDR2 is SMNVEV in the germline V gene (reference sequence). The V gene lost 2 bases and the J gene lost 1 base, with 9 bases spanning the gap. The CDR3 runs 14 residues. The CDR3 is CASSLNRASYEQYF. DNA of the CDR3: TGTGCCAGCAGTTTAAACAGGGCGTCCTACGAGCAGTACTTC.

This clonotype was observed a few times. This chain connects TRBV7-8 to TRBJ2-4; 9 bases map to TRBD2. This CDR3 region has 20 residues. Germline V CDR1 and CDR2: SGHVS, FQNEAQ. With V trimmed by 3 bases and J by 0 bases, 15 bases remained unmatched. CDR3 sequence: CASSLAVREGRFRAKNIQYF. The DNA for the CDR3 is TGTGCCAGCAGCTTGGCGGTGCGGGAGGGCCGATTTAGAGCCAAAAACATTCAGTACTTC.

This clonotype appeared a few times. The gene calls are TRBV7-2 and TRBJ2-7, with TRBD1 matching over 9 bases. Germline V gives CDR1 SGHTA, CDR2 FQGNSA. This CDR3 is built from 14 residues. Trimming removed 5 bases from V and 3 bases from J; junction bases left unmatched: 5. The CDR3, as DNA: TGTGCCAGCAGCGTCAGACAGGGGGACTACGAGCAGTACTTC. It specifies CASSVRQGDYEQYF.

The chain recombines TRBV20-1 with TRBJ2-3, with 7 bases fitting TRBD2. Unmatched junction bases numbered 8, after V lost 8 bases and J lost 0 bases. The germline gives CDR1 DFQATT, CDR2 SNEGSKA (reference sequence). This CDR3 is 14 amino acids long. Here the CDR3 reads CSIDRGGSTDTQYF. In DNA, the CDR3 is TGCAGTATAGATCGCGGGGGAAGCACAGATACGCAGTATTTT.

This clonotype turned up a few times. The chain's CDR3 is CASSSSGTGYYGYTF. The CDR3 bases are TGTGCCAGCAGTTCCTCCGGGACAGGATACTATGGCTACACCTTC. This rearrangement joins TRBV28 to TRBJ1-2, with 8 bases lining up with TRBD1. The CDR3 is 15 residues long. The V gene end was trimmed by 4 bases and the J gene end by 3 bases; junction bases not matched to a gene: 7. CDR1 and CDR2 (germline): MDHEN, SYDVKM.

This clonotype was observed at least ten times. The gene calls are TRBV3-1 and TRBJ1-2, with 7 bases identical to TRBD1. Looked up from germline, CDR1 is LGHDT and CDR2 is YNNKEL (reference sequence). The CDR3 sequence is 13 residues long. V lost 6 bases and J lost 6; bases outside the gene matches: 7. CDR3 amino acids: CASRTRGMDGYTF. The CDR3 region has the DNA TGTGCCAGCAGGACCAGGGGGATGGATGGCTACACCTTC.

J is TRBJ1-5 and V is TRBV6-1; 9 nucleotides line up with TRBD1. V was pared by 6 bases and J by 5 bases, with 11 bases of the junction left unmatched. This CDR3 comprises 16 residues. From germline, CDR1 is MNHNS and CDR2 SASEGT. The CDR3 here is CASRSQGAFDYQPQHF. The CDR3 nucleotides are TGTGCCAGCAGATCACAGGGGGCGTTTGATTATCAGCCCCAGCATTTT.

This clonotype was counted many times. This chain connects TRBV4-1 to TRBJ1-5; the D is unclear. Between the trimmed V and J ends, which lost 5 bases and 0 bases, there was a span of 8 bases. The CDR3 is made up of 14 amino acids. CDR1 and CDR2 (germline): MGHRA, YSYEKL. CDR3 region: CASSGRTSNQPQHF. The CDR3 DNA follows: TGCGCCAGCAGCGGTAGGACTAGCAATCAGCCCCAGCATTTT.

This clonotype was counted between two and nine times. CDR3 bases: TGTGCCAGCAGCCAAGATTTCGGGGGAGTGACCTACAATGAGCAGTTCTTC. Amino acid sequence: CASSQDFGGVTYNEQFF. V gene TRBV4-2 combines with J gene TRBJ2-1, with D maybe TRBD2 (6 bases). CDR1 LGHNA and CDR2 YNFKEQ come from the germline V gene. Between the trimmed V and J ends, which lost 0 bases and 2 bases, there was a span of 14 bases. CDR3 length: 17 amino acids.

This chain connects TRBV20-1 to TRBJ2-3; TRBD2 matches at 7 bases. There are 14 residues in the CDR3. In germline, CDR1 is DFQATT, CDR2 SNEGSKA (reference sequence). Unmatched junction bases numbered 8, after V lost 4 bases and J lost 4 bases. The CDR3 region is CSATTSGGADTQYF. The CDR3 region has the DNA TGCAGTGCTACAACTAGTGGGGGGGCAGATACGCAGTATTTT.

About this clonotype: The CDR3 carries no conserved terminal phenylalanine or tryptophan, so it likely arises from a read error. This rearrangement joins TRBV24-1 to TRBJ2-5; D might be TRBD2 (5 bases). V was pared by 4 bases and J by 5 bases, with 7 bases between. The germline V gene has CDR1 KGHDR and CDR2 SFDVKD. This CDR3 contains 12 residues. The chain's CDR3 is CATSESGETQYI. CDR3 coding DNA: TGTGCCACCAGTGAGAGCGGCGAGACCCAGTACATC.

This clonotype was seen a handful of times. The chain joins TRBV7-9 to TRBJ2-5, with D unresolved. V lost 0 bases and J 9 bases, leaving 11 bases between the germline ends. Germline values: CDR1 SEHNR, CDR2 FQNEAQ (reference sequence). The CDR3 runs to 13 residues. The CDR3, as DNA: TGTGCCAGCAGCTTAGCCCAAGAACTGTCCCAGTACTTC. It is translated as CASSLAQELSQYF.

CDR3 protein: CASSLQGQGASYEQYF. Written as DNA, the CDR3 is TGTGCCAGCAGCTTACAGGGGCAGGGGGCCTCCTACGAGCAGTACTTC. The rearrangement links TRBV7-6 to TRBJ2-7; 8 bases agree with TRBD1. The V segment lost 2 bases and the J segment 0 bases; nucleotides outside the gene matches: 6. The germline gives CDR1 SGHVS, CDR2 FNYEAQ. There are 16 residues in the CDR3.

In this sample, this clonotype turned up a few times. The chain is built from TRBV27 and TRBJ2-7, with D unclear. The CDR3 covers 13 residues. The germline gives CDR1 MNHEY, CDR2 SMNVEV (reference sequence). The V end was cut by 6 bases, the J end by 1 base, with 10 bases between. CDR3 nucleotide sequence: TGTGCCAGCAGAGCAGCACCATCCTACGAGCAGTACTTC. Its translation is CASRAAPSYEQYF.